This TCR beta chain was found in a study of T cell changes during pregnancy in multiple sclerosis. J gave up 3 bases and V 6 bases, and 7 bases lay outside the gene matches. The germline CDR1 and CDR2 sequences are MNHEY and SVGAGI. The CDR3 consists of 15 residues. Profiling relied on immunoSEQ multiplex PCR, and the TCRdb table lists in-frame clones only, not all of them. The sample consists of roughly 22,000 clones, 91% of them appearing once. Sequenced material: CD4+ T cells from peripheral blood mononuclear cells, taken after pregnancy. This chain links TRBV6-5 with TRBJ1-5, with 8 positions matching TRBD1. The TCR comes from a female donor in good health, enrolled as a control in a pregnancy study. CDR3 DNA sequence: TGTGCCAGCAGCCCCGGACAGGGATTCAATCAGCCCCAGCATTTT. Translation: CASSPGQGFNQPQHF.